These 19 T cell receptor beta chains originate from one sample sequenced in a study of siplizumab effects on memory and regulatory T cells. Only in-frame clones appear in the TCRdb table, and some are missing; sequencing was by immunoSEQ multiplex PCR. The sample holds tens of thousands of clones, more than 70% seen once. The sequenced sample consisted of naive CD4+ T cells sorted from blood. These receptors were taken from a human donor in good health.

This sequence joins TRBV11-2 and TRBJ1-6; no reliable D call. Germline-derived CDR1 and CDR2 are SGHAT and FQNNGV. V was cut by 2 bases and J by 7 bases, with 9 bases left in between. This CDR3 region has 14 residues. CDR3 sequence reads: CASSLSTVNSPLHF. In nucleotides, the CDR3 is TGTGCCAGCAGCTTATCGACGGTAAATTCACCCCTCCACTTT.

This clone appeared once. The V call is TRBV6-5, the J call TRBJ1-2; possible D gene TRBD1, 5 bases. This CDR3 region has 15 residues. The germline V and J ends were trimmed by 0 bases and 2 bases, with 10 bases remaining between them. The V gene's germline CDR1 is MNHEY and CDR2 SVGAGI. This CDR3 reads CASSYSRAGNYGYTF. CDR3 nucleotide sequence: TGTGCCAGCAGTTACTCGAGGGCAGGGAACTATGGCTACACCTTC.

Written as DNA, the CDR3 is TGCGCCAGCAGCCAAGATAGAGGGTTTGTCGAGCAGTTCTTC. Translating gives CASSQDRGFVEQFF. The chain combines TRBV4-1 with TRBJ2-1; possibly TRBD2 for D (5 bases). The CDR3 length is 14 residues. With 0 bases removed from V and 10 bases from J, the gap between germline ends came to 13 bases. Germline CDR1 and CDR2: MGHRA and YSYEKL.

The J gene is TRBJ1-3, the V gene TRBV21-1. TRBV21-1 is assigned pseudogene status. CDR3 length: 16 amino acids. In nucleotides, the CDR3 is TGTGCCAGCAGCAAACATCCAGAGAGCTCTGGAAACACCATATATTTT. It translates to CASSKHPESSGNTIYF.

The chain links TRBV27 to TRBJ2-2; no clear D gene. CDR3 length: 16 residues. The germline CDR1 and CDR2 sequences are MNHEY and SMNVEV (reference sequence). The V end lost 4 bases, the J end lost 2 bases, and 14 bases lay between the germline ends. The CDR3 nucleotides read TGTGCCAGCAGTTATAGTCAGGCCCTAAACACCGGGGAGCTGTTTTTT. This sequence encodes CASSYSQALNTGELFF.

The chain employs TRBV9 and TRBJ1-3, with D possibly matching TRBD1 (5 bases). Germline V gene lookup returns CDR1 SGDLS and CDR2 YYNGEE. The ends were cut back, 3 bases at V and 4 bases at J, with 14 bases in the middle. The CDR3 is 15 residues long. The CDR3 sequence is CASSASPGPGNTIYF. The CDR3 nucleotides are TGTGCCAGCAGCGCCTCTCCAGGGCCCGGAAACACCATATATTTT.

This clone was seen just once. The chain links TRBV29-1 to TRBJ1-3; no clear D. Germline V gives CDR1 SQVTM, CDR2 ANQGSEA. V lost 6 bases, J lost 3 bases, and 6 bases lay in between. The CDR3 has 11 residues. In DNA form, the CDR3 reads TGCAGCGTCCAAATTGGAAACACCATATATTTT. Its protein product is CSVQIGNTIYF.

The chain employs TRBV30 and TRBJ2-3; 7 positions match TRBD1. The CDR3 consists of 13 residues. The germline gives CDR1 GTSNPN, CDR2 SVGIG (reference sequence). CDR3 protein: CALTGFSTDTQYF. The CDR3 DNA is TGTGCTTTGACAGGGTTTAGCACAGATACGCAGTATTTT.

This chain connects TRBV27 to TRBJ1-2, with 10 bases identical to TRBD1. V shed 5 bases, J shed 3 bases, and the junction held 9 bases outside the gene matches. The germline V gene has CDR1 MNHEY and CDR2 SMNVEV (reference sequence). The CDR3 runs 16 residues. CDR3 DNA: TGTGCCAGCAGTCTCTACCGGGACAGGGGTTACTATGGCTACACCTTC. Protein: CASSLYRDRGYYGYTF.

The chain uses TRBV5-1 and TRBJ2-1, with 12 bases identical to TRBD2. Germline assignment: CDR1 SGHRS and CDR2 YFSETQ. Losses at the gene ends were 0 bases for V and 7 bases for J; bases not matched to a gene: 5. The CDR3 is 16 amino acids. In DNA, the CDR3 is TGCGCCAGCAGCTTGGGGCTAGCGGGAGGGACAAATGAGCAGTTCTTC. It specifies CASSLGLAGGTNEQFF.

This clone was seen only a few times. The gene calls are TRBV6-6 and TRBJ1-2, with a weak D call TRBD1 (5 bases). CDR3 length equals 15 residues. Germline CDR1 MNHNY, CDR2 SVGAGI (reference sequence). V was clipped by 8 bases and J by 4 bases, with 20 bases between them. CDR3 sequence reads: CASSLPLGGSYGYTF. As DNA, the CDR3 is TGTGCCAGCTCACTTCCACTGGGGGGGAGCTATGGCTACACCTTC.

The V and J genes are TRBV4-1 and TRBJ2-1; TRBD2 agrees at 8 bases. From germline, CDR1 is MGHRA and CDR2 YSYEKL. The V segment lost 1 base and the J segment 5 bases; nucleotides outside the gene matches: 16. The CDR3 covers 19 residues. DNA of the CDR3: TGCGCCAGCAGCCAAGGGCGGGCAGGCAAGCGGGAGCGTCACAATGAGCAGTTCTTC. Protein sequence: CASSQGRAGKRERHNEQFF.

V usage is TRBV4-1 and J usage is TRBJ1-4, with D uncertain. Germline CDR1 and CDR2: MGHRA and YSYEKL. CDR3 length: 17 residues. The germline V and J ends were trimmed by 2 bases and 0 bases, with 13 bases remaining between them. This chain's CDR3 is CASSQSGRGATNEKLFF. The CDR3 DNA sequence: TGCGCCAGCAGCCAAAGTGGGCGGGGTGCAACTAATGAAAAACTGTTTTTT.

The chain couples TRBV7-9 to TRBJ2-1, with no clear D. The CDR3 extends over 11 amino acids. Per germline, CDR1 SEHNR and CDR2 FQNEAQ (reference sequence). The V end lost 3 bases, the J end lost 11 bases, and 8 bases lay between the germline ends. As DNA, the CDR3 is TGTGCCAGCAGCTTGGTCGGAAAGCAGTTCTTC. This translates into CASSLVGKQFF.

The CDR3 region is CAWSSGKDNEQFF. The CDR3 bases are TGTGCCTGGAGTTCGGGGAAGGACAATGAGCAGTTCTTC. This chain joins TRBV30 and TRBJ2-1; possible D gene TRBD2, 5 bases. CDR1 and CDR2 from the germline V gene are GTSNPN and SVGIG (reference sequence). The CDR3 is 13 amino acids. V was shortened by 2 bases and J by 5 bases, with 10 bases between the two germline ends.

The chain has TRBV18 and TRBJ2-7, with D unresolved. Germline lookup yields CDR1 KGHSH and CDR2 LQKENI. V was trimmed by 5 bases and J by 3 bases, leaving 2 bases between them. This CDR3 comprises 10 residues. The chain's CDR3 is CASSGYEQYF. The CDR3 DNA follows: TGTGCCAGCTCAGGCTACGAGCAGTACTTC.

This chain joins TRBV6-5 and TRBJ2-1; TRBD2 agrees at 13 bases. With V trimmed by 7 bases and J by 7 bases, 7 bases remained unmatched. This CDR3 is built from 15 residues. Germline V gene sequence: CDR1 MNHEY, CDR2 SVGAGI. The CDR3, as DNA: TGTGCCAGCAAACTAGCGGGAGGGTCAAGGAATGAGCAGTTCTTC. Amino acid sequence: CASKLAGGSRNEQFF.

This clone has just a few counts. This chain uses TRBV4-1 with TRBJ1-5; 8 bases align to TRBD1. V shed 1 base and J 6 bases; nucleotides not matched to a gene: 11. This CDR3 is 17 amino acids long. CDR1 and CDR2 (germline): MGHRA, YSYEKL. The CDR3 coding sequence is TGCGCCAGCAGCCAAGGTCGACAGGGGAGAAGGGGTCAGCCCCAGCATTTT. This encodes CASSQGRQGRRGQPQHF.

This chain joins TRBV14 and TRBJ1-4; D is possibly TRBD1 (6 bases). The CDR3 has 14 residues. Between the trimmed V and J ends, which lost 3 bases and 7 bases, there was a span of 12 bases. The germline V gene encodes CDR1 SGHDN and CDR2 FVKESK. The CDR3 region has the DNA TGTGCCAGCAGCCAGGACAGATCGAGTGAAAAACTGTTTTTT. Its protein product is CASSQDRSSEKLFF.